These 25 T cell receptor beta chains were all obtained from the same sample, sequenced in a study of blood T cell repertoires in COVID-19. Assay: immunoSEQ multiplex PCR; the TCRdb copy retains only in-frame clones and omits some. The sample has around 220,000 clones, nearly 90% seen once. The source material was PBMCs or T cells enriched from blood (not recorded which). Receptor source: a man aged 25 to 40 who had been exposed to COVID-19.

This clone showed up just a few times. The V call is TRBV11-2, the J call TRBJ2-3; D not resolved. The CDR3 loop spans 15 amino acids. CDR1 and CDR2 from the germline V gene are SGHAT and FQNNGV. Trimming took off 5 bases at V and 3 bases at J, with 15 bases between the two ends. The CDR3, as DNA: TGTGCCAGCAGCCCAGTGGCGGATAAAACAGATACGCAGTATTTT. Its translation: CASSPVADKTDTQYF.

The rearrangement uses TRBV20-1 and TRBJ2-5; perhaps TRBD1 as D (5 bases). This CDR3 contains 13 residues. Germline CDR1 reads DFQATT; CDR2 reads SNEGSKA (reference sequence). V lost 3 bases and J lost 0, with 8 bases in between. This CDR3 is CSASKGYQETQYF. The CDR3 DNA sequence: TGCAGTGCTAGTAAGGGGTACCAAGAGACCCAGTACTTC.

The chain combines TRBV10-1 with TRBJ1-1; 8 positions match TRBD1. Per germline, CDR1 WNHNN and CDR2 SYGVQD (reference sequence). V lost 0 bases to trimming and J lost 6 bases; unmatched junction nucleotides: 6. The length of the CDR3 is 15 residues. CDR3 DNA sequence: TGCGCCAGCAGTGAGTCGGACAGGGTAGGAGCTGAAGCTTTCTTT. Its translation: CASSESDRVGAEAFF.

The genes are TRBV4-3 and TRBJ2-1; D is unclear. V was trimmed by 0 bases and J by 5 bases, leaving 5 bases between them. From germline, CDR1 is LGHNA and CDR2 YSLEER. The CDR3 is 13 residues long. CDR3 sequence: CASSQETDNEQFF. CDR3 sequence (DNA): TGCGCCAGCAGCCAAGAAACTGACAATGAGCAGTTCTTC.

This clone was counted between two and nine times. V is TRBV3-1 (or the pseudogene TRBV3-2) and J is TRBJ1-2; D not resolved. Germline V gene lookup returns CDR1 LGHDT and CDR2 YNNKEL (reference sequence). Trimming shortened V by 2 bases and J by 5 bases, and 21 bases separated the two germline ends. The CDR3 extends over 17 amino acids. This CDR3 is CASSQYVVEGPNYGYTF. CDR3 in DNA: TGTGCCAGCAGCCAATACGTGGTGGAGGGCCCGAATTATGGCTACACCTTC.

V and J are TRBV7-8 and TRBJ2-6, with D unclear. Germline CDR1 reads SGHVS; CDR2 reads FQNEAQ. The germline V and J ends were trimmed by 5 bases and 3 bases, with 17 bases remaining between them. The CDR3 spans 17 residues. The CDR3, as DNA: TGTGCCAGCAGCCCCCCCGGCGGCCCGGATGGGGCCAACGTCCTGACTTTC. Protein sequence: CASSPPGGPDGANVLTF.

The chain couples TRBV11-3 to TRBJ2-7; 7 positions match TRBD1. Germline V gene data show CDR1 as SGHNT and CDR2 as YENEEA. V was clipped by 5 bases and J by 4 bases; unmatched bases: 8. The CDR3 is 14 residues long. The CDR3 nucleotides read TGTGCCAGCAGCCCGGGACAGAGAACTTACGAGCAGTACTTC. Its protein is CASSPGQRTYEQYF.

The chain couples TRBV3-1 (or the pseudogene TRBV3-2) to TRBJ2-3; TRBD2 matches at 8 bases. Trimming at V came to 0 bases and at J to 6 bases, leaving 5 bases not matched to a gene. Germline assignment: CDR1 LGHDT and CDR2 YNNKEL (reference sequence). There are 15 residues in the CDR3. The CDR3 DNA sequence: TGTGCCAGCAGCCAAGATCGGGGGGGCCTGGATACGCAGTATTTT. Amino acids: CASSQDRGGLDTQYF.

This sequence joins TRBV4-3 and TRBJ1-1; TRBD1 agrees at 9 bases. Germline CDR1 is LGHNA and CDR2 is YSLEER. This CDR3 has 16 residues. With V trimmed by 3 bases and J by 0 bases, 5 bases remained unmatched. The CDR3 DNA sequence: TGCGCCAGCAGCCAGGACAGGGGACCTATGAACACTGAAGCTTTCTTT. It specifies CASSQDRGPMNTEAFF.

CDR3 residues: CASSPSPGTGRDEQYF. DNA of the CDR3: TGTGCCAGCAGCCCCTCCCCCGGGACAGGGAGGGACGAGCAGTACTTC. The chain joins TRBV7-9 to TRBJ2-7, with 9 bases that match TRBD1. Germline CDR1 reads SEHNR; CDR2 reads FQNEAQ (reference sequence). The CDR3 spans 16 residues. V lost 5 bases and J lost 5; bases outside the gene matches: 13.

The V gene is TRBV5-1, the J gene TRBJ2-2; 8 bases map to TRBD2. Trimming removed 4 bases from V and 5 bases from J; junction bases left unmatched: 7. Germline loops: CDR1 SGHRS, CDR2 YFSETQ. The CDR3 has 15 amino acids. The CDR3 sequence: CASSPAGDRTGELFF. CDR3 DNA sequence: TGCGCCAGCAGCCCAGCGGGGGATCGGACCGGGGAGCTGTTTTTT.

V and J are TRBV3-1 (or the pseudogene TRBV3-2) and TRBJ1-2; D not resolved. With 0 bases removed from V and 7 bases from J, the gap between germline ends came to 6 bases. Germline V gene data show CDR1 as LGHDT and CDR2 as YNNKEL (reference sequence). This CDR3 has 12 amino acids. The CDR3 loop is CASSQDCCGYTF. As DNA, the CDR3 is TGTGCCAGCAGCCAAGACTGTTGTGGCTACACCTTC.

V is TRBV29-1 and J is TRBJ1-4; D possibly corresponds to TRBD1 (5 bases). CDR1 is SQVTM, CDR2 ANQGSEA, per germline. The V end was cut by 7 bases, the J end by 6 bases, with 15 bases between. The CDR3 is 13 residues long. The CDR3 sequence: CSGYRREDEKLFF. CDR3 in DNA: TGCAGCGGCTACAGGAGAGAAGATGAAAAACTGTTTTTT.

This clone has a single count. The chain combines TRBV6-2 or TRBV6-3 with TRBJ1-4; no firm D call. CDR3 length equals 15 residues. V lost 4 bases to trimming and J lost 8 bases, with 17 bases between them. Per germline, CDR1 MNHEY and CDR2 SVGEGT. In nucleotides, the CDR3 is TGTGCCAGCAGTTCTCCTCAAGGACTGCGAGAAAAACTGTTTTTT. It codes for CASSSPQGLREKLFF.

As to this clone: At one end the junction does not follow the germline gene, possibly because of a read error. This chain uses TRBV6-1 with TRBJ2-1, with 7 bases that match TRBD2. This CDR3 region has 15 residues. CDR1 and CDR2 from the germline V gene are MNHNS and SASEGT. The CDR3 nucleotides read TGTGCCAGCAGTCAAGCGGGGAGCCTCAACAATGAGCAGTTCTTC. It is translated as CASSQAGSLNNEQFF.

The chain combines TRBV12-2 with TRBJ1-1; TRBD1 is taken as the D call from the table, unchecked against the DNA. TRBV12-2 is classified as a pseudogene. The CDR3 is 21 residues long. CDR3 nucleotide sequence: TGTGCAAGTCGCCAACTCGGGAGCAGACTAGTCCCCAGGGGGAGGAACACTGAAGCTTTCTTT. Translation: CASRQLGSRLVPRGRNTEAFF.

This clone is a singleton in its sample. The rearrangement joins TRBV5-1 to TRBJ2-7; no clear D gene. The CDR3 loop spans 14 amino acids. The germline gives CDR1 SGHRS, CDR2 YFSETQ. Trimming removed 4 bases at V and 0 bases at J, with 11 bases between. CDR3 DNA: TGCGCCAGCAGCGATCAGGCACCCTCCTACGAGCAGTACTTC. Translating it yields CASSDQAPSYEQYF. Full variable domain (remainder filled in from reference TRBV5-1 and TRBJ2-7): KAGVTQTPRYLIKTRGQQVTLSCSPISGHRSVSWYQQTPGQGLQFLFEYFSETQRNKGNFPGRFSGRQFSNSRSEMNVSTLELGDSALYLCASSDQAPSYEQYFGPGTRLTVT.

The chain joins TRBV9 to TRBJ2-1; TRBD2 is a possible D gene (6 bases). The CDR3 spans 14 residues. Germline V gene sequence: CDR1 SGDLS, CDR2 YYNGEE. V was trimmed by 1 base and J by 5 bases, leaving 10 bases between them. CDR3 protein: CASSVTDYNNEQFF. The CDR3 nucleotides read TGTGCCAGCAGCGTAACGGACTATAACAATGAGCAGTTCTTC. The whole variable domain, filled in from reference TRBV9 and TRBJ2-1, reads DSGVTQTPKHLITATGQRVTLRCSPRSGDLSVYWYQQSLDQGLQFLIQYYNGEERAKGNILERFSAQQFPDLHSELNLSSLELGDSALYFCASSVTDYNNEQFFGPGTRLTVL.

This clone was picked up one time. V is TRBV15 and J is TRBJ1-2; no firm D call. Germline V gene sequence: CDR1 LNHNV, CDR2 YYDKDF (reference sequence). This CDR3 spans 12 amino acids. Trimming took 5 bases from V and 8 from J, leaving 12 bases between them. CDR3 protein: CATSVRGTGYTF. The CDR3 coding sequence is TGTGCCACCAGCGTCCGAGGAACGGGCTACACCTTC.

J is TRBJ1-2 and V is TRBV7-3, with TRBD1 matching 7 bases. CDR3 length: 14 amino acids. The ends lost 5 bases at V and 3 bases at J; junction bases unmatched: 6. From germline, CDR1 is SGHTA and CDR2 FQGTGA. The CDR3 region has the DNA TGTGCCAGCAGCCTAGCAGGGACAGACTATGGCTACACCTTC. This translates into CASSLAGTDYGYTF.

The chain has TRBV7-9 and TRBJ2-7; D remains unclear. The V gene lost 5 bases and the J gene lost 0 bases, with 17 bases spanning the gap. The CDR3 loop spans 16 amino acids. Germline assignment: CDR1 SEHNR and CDR2 FQNEAQ (reference sequence). The CDR3 DNA reads TGTGCCAGCAGCACCCCTCTGCGGTCGGTCTCCTACGAGCAGTACTTC. Translated, it gives CASSTPLRSVSYEQYF. The variable domain in full, with the rest retrieved from reference TRBV7-9 and TRBJ2-7, is DTGVSQNPRHKITKRGQNVTFRCDPISEHNRLYWYRQTLGQGPEFLTYFQNEAQLEKSRLLSDRFSAERPKGSFSTLEIQRTEQGDSAMYLCASSTPLRSVSYEQYFGPGTRLTVT.

The V gene is TRBV29-1, the J gene TRBJ2-7; 7 bases align to TRBD2. V shed 4 bases and J 3 bases; nucleotides not matched to a gene: 6. Germline lookup yields CDR1 SQVTM and CDR2 ANQGSEA. CDR3 size: 13 residues. This chain's CDR3 is CSVVWGGYYEQYF. For the CDR3, the DNA is TGCAGCGTTGTGTGGGGGGGATACTACGAGCAGTACTTC.

The V and J genes are TRBV7-6 and TRBJ2-5; D may be TRBD1 (5 bases). The germline V gene encodes CDR1 SGHVS and CDR2 FNYEAQ. The CDR3 is 12 amino acids. Trimming took 5 bases from V and 5 from J, leaving 9 bases between them. The CDR3 reads CASSRGEETQYF. CDR3 coding DNA: TGTGCCAGCAGCAGGGGTGAGGAGACCCAGTACTTC.

The V gene is TRBV5-4, the J gene TRBJ2-5, with D possibly being TRBD2 (5 bases). From germline, CDR1 is SGHNT and CDR2 YYREEE (reference sequence). Trimming pared 5 bases from V and 4 bases from J, leaving 15 bases between. The CDR3 is 14 residues long. CDR3 protein: CASSVGTRSETQYF. The CDR3 nucleotides are TGTGCCAGCAGTGTGGGAACTAGGTCAGAGACCCAGTACTTC.

J is TRBJ2-1 and V is TRBV11-3; 16 bases line up with TRBD2. With V trimmed by 4 bases and J by 10 bases, 4 bases remained unmatched. Germline CDR1 and CDR2: SGHNT and YENEEA. CDR3 length: 15 residues. The CDR3 DNA is TGTGCCAGCAGCTCCTCGGGACTAGCGGGGGGGGAGCAGTTCTTC. It codes for CASSSSGLAGGEQFF.